The present T cell receptor beta chain was sequenced within a study of T cell clonality in common variable immunodeficiency. This clone was observed many times. Its target is not known. It may be a read error: a sequence one base away is much more abundant. The CDR3 extends 3 residues past the end of the read, so its final part is completed from the germline J gene. The J segment lost 0 bases and the V segment lost 1 base, leaving 2 bases of the junction unmatched. CDR3 length: 15 residues. CDR1 is SGHAT and CDR2 is FQNNGV in the germline V gene. Study-wide results and caveats: T cell subpopulation sequencing would be needed to explain CVID clonality. CVID subjects shared fewer TCRbeta clones than healthy controls did. TCRbeta clonality was increased in CVID versus healthy controls.

Method: immunoSEQ multiplex PCR; TCRdb's copy keeps in-frame clones and lacks some. The profile covers about 34,000 clones, none occurring a single time. The V gene is TRBV11-2, the J gene TRBJ1-1, with TRBD1 matching over 7 bases. What was sequenced was peripheral blood mononuclear cells. The sequence came from a person aged 18 to 70 in good health. The CDR3 DNA, read in part, is TGTGCCAGCAGCTTAGGACAGGGCCTGAACACTGAA. This encodes CASSLGQGLNTE. The CDR3 in full is CASSLGQGLNTEAFF.